The TCR beta chain under discussion was sequenced for a study of T-cell memory formation after mild COVID-19. To note about this clonotype: Antigen specificity is unknown. A clone one base away is much larger, so this may be a read error.

V lost 1 base and J lost 8, with 7 bases in between. Germline CDR1 and CDR2: SGHTA and FQGNSA. This CDR3 is built from 12 residues. Broader study findings: A second wave of clones peaked on day 37, and their SARS-CoV-2 specificity went unconfirmed. Most CD4+ clones that shrank were in CM and EM, while CD8+ ones turned up in EMRA. There were some responding clones in pre-infection memory, which suggested that cross-reactive memory had joined.

UMIs and sample barcodes were carried by the TCR alpha and TCR beta cDNA libraries that 5'RACE produced using constant-segment primers. TCRdb processed the 5' RACE reads anew with MiXCR; each CDR3 protein has one entry. Altogether some 290,000 distinct CDR3 sequences are present, 16% being singletons, with the ten largest covering 20% to 25%. The source material was PBMCs or a T cell subset sorted from them (not recorded which). The source of this sequence is a young man who had mild COVID-19 (a few samples of this study predate the infection). Cell type and time point are not known. This chain joins TRBV7-2 and TRBJ2-3; weak D call: TRBD2 (6 bases). The DNA for the CDR3 is TGTGCCAGCAGCTTAGTCGGGGGTACGCAGTATTTT. As protein: CASSLVGGTQYF.